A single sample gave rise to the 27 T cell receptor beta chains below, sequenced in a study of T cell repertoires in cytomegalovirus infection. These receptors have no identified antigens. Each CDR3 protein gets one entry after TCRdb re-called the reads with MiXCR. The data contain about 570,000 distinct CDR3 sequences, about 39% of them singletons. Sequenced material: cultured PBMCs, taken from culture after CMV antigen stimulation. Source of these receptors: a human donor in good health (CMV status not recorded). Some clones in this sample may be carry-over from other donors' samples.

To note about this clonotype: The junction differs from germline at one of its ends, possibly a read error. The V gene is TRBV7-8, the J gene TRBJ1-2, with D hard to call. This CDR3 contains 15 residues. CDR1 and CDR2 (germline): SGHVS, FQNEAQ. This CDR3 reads CTSSSPSPNTYGYTF. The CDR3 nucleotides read TGTACCAGCAGCTCCCCCTCCCCCAATACCTATGGCTACACCTTC.

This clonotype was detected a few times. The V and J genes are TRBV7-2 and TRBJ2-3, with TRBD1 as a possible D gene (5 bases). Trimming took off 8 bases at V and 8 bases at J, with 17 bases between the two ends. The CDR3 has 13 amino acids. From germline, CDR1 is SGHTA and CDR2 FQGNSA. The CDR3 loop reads CASAGLERGTQYF. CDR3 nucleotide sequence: TGTGCCAGCGCCGGTCTGGAAAGGGGTACGCAGTATTTT.

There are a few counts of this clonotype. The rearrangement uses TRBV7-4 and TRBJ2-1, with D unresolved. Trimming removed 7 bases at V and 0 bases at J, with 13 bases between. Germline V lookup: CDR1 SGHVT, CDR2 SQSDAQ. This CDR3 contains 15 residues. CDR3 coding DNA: TGTGCCAGCAACCCCGGTAGGACCTCCTACAATGAGCAGTTCTTC. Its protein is CASNPGRTSYNEQFF.

CDR3 sequence reads: CASRLDRGSSPLHF. CDR3 DNA: TGTGCCAGCAGACTTGACAGGGGATCTTCACCCCTCCACTTT. The rearrangement links TRBV28 to TRBJ1-6; 8 bases are shared with TRBD1. CDR3 length: 14 amino acids. Per the germline V gene, CDR1 is MDHEN and CDR2 is SYDVKM. The V segment lost 6 bases and the J segment 9 bases; nucleotides outside the gene matches: 7.

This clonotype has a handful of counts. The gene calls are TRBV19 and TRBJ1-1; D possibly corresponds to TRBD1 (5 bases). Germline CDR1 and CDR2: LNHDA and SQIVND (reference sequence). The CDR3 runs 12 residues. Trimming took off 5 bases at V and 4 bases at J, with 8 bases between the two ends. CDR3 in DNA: TGTGCCAGTAGTGCAGGGCCCACTGAAGCTTTCTTT. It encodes CASSAGPTEAFF.

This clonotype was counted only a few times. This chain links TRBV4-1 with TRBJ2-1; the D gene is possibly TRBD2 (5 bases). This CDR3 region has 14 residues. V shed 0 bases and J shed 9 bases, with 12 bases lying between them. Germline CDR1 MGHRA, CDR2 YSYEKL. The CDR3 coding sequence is TGCGCCAGCAGCCAAGAGTCCGGGGTCTCTGAGCAGTTCTTC. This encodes CASSQESGVSEQFF.

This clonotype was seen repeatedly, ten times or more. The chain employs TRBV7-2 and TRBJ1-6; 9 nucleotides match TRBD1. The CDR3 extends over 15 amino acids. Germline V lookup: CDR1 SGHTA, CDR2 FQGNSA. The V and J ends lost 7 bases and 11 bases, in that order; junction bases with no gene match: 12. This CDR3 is CASNGLGQGVPPLHF. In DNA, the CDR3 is TGTGCCAGCAACGGACTGGGACAGGGAGTTCCACCCCTCCACTTT.

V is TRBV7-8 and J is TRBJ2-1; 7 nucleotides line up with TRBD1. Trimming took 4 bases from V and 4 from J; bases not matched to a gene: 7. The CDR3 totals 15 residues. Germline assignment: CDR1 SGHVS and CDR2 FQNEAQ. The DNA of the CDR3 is TGTGCCAGCAGCTCAGTAGGGACAGAGTACAATGAGCAGTTCTTC. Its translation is CASSSVGTEYNEQFF.

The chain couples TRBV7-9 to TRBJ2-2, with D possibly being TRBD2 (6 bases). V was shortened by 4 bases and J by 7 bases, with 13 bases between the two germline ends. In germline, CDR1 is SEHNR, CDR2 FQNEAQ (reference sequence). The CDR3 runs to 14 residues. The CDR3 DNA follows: TGTGCCAGCAGCTGGAGGGCCTCTGTCGGGGAGCTGTTTTTT. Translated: CASSWRASVGELFF.

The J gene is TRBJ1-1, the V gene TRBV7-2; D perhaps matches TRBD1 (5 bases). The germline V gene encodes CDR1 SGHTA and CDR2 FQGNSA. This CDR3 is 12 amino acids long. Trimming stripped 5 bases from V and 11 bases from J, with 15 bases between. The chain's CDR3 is CASSPPGHSAFF. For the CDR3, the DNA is TGTGCCAGCAGCCCACCCGGACACTCTGCTTTCTTT.

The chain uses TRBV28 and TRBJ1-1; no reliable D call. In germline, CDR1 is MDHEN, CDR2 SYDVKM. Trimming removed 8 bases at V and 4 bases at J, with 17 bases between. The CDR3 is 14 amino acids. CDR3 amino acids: CASGRRGLGTEAFF. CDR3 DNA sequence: TGTGCCAGCGGAAGGCGAGGGTTGGGCACTGAAGCTTTCTTT.

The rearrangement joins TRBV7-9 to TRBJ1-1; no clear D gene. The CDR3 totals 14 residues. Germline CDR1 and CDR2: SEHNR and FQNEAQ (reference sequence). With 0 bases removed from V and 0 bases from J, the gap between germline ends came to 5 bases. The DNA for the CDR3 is TGTGCCAGCAGCTTAGCCGTCATGAACACTGAAGCTTTCTTT. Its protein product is CASSLAVMNTEAFF.

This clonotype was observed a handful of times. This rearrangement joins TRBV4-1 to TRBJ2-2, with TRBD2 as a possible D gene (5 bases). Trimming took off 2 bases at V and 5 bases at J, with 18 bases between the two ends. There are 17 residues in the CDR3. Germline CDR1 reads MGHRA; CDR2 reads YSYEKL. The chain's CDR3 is CASSQSWSARGTGELFF. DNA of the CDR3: TGCGCCAGCAGCCAATCGTGGAGCGCCAGAGGGACCGGGGAGCTGTTTTTT.

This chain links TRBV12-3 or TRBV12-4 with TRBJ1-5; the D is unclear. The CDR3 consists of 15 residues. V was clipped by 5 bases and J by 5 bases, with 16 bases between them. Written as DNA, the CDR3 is TGTGCCAGCAGTCCCAAGTTAATGAGGGATCAGCCCCAGCATTTT. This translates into CASSPKLMRDQPQHF.

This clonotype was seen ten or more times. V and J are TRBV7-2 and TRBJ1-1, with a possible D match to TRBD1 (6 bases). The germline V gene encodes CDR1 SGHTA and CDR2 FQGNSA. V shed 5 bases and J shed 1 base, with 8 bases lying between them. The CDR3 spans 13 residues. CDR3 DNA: TGTGCCAGCAGCCCGACAGGGAACACTGAAGCTTTCTTT. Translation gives CASSPTGNTEAFF.

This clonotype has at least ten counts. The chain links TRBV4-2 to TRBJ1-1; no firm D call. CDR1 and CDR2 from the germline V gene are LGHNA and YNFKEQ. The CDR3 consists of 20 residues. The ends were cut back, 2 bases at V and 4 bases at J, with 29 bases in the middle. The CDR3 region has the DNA TGTGCCAGCAGCCAAATAAGAGGGTCCCTGGACCGCCTTTCCGGCACTGAAGCTTTCTTT. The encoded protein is CASSQIRGSLDRLSGTEAFF.

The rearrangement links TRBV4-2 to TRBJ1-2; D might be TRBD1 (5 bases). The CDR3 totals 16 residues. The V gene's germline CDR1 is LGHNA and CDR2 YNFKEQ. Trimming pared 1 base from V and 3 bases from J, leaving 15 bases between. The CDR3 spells CASSQVALAGDYGYTF. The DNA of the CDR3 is TGTGCCAGCAGCCAAGTCGCCCTAGCGGGGGACTATGGCTACACCTTC.

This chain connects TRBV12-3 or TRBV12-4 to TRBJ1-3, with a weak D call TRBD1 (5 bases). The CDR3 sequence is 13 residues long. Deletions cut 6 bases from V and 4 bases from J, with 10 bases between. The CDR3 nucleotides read TGTGCCAGCAGCGACAGTGTGGGAAACACCATATATTTT. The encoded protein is CASSDSVGNTIYF.

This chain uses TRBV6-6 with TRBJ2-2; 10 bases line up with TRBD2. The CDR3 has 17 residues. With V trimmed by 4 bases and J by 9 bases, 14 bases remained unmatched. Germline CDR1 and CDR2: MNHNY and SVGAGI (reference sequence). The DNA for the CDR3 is TGTGCCAGCAGTTCTGGACTAGCGGATCTGTACCCTTGGGAGCTGTTTTTT. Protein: CASSSGLADLYPWELFF.

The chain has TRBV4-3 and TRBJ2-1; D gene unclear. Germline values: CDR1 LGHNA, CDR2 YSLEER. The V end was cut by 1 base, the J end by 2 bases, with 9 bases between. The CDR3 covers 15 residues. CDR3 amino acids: CASSQAAFTYNEQFF. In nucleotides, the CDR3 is TGCGCCAGCAGCCAAGCGGCTTTTACCTACAATGAGCAGTTCTTC.

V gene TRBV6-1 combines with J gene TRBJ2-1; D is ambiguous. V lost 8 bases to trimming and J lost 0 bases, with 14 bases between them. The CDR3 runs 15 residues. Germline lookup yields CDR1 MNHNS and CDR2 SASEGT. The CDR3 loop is CASSEAASSYNEQFF. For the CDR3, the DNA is TGTGCCAGCTCAGAGGCGGCAAGCTCCTACAATGAGCAGTTCTTC.

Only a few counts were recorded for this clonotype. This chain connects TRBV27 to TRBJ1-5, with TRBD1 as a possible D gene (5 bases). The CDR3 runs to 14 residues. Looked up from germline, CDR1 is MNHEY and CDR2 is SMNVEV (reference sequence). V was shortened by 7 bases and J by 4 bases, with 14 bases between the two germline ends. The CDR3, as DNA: TGTGCCAGCACCATAGGGGTTAATAATCAGCCCCAGCATTTT. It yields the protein CASTIGVNNQPQHF.

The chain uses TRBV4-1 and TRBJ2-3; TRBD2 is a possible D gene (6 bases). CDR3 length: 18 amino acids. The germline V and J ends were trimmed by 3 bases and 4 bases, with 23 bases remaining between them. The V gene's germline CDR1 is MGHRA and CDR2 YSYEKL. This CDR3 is CASSQDTGTPAWADTQYF. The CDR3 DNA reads TGCGCCAGCAGCCAGGATACCGGGACTCCCGCGTGGGCAGATACGCAGTATTTT.

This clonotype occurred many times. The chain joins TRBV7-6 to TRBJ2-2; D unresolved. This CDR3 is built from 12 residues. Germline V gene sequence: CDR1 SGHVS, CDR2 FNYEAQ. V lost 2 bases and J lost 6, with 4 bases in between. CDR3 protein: CASSLLPGELFF. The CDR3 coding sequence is TGTGCCAGCAGCTTACTCCCCGGGGAGCTGTTTTTT.

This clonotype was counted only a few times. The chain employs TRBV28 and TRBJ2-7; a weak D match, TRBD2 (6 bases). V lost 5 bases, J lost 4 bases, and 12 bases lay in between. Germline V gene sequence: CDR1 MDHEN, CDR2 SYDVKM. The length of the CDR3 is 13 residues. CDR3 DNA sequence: TGTGCCAGCAGTCGCGGGACCGGTTACGAGCAGTACTTC. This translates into CASSRGTGYEQYF.

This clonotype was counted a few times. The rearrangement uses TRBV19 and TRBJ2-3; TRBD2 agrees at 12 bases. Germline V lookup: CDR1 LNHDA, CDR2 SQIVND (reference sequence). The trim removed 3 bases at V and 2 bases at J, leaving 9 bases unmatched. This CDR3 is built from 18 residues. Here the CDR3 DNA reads TGTGCCAGTAGTATTAGGACTAGCGGGGTCCTTTCCACAGATACGCAGTATTTT. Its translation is CASSIRTSGVLSTDTQYF.

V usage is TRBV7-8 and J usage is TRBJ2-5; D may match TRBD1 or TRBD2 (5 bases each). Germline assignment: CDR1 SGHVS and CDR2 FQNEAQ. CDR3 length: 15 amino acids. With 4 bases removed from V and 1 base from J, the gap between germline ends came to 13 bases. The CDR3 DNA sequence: TGTGCCAGCAGCTCCGCAGGTGGGGGCCAAGAGACCCAGTACTTC. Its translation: CASSSAGGGQETQYF.